A selection of T cell receptor beta chains follows, all from one sample in a study of blood T cell repertoires in COVID-19. Only in-frame clones appear in the TCRdb table, and some are missing; sequencing was by immunoSEQ multiplex PCR. Of fewer than 250,000 clones listed, around nine tenths are singletons. The sequenced sample consisted of peripheral blood. The receptors shown here come from a woman aged 40 to 50 who had recovered from COVID-19. Both conserved end residues are part of each CDR3. A D gene is named only where the DNA matches it firmly.

V: TRBV12-3/TRBV12-4
J: TRBJ1-2
D: -
DNA: TGTGCCAGCAGCGCGGGGACGGATTATGGCTACACCTTC
CDR3: CASSAGTDYGYTF

V: TRBV10-3
J: TRBJ1-5
D: -
DNA: TGTGCCATCAGTGAGTCTTCCACCCGCGATCAGCCCCAGCATTTT
CDR3: CAISESSTRDQPQHF

V: TRBV29-1
J: TRBJ2-1
D: TRBD2
DNA: TGCAGCGTGACTAGCGGAGACTACAATGAGCAGTTCTTC
CDR3: CSVTSGDYNEQFF

V: TRBV10-3
J: TRBJ1-5
D: TRBD1
DNA: TGTGCCATCAGTAGGACAGGGGGAGACCAGCCCCAGCATTTT
CDR3: CAISRTGGDQPQHF

V: TRBV29-1
J: TRBJ2-1
D: TRBD2
DNA: TGCAGCGTTGATGGGGTAGAAGCGGGAGCGGGTTCCTACAATGAGCAGTTCTTC
CDR3: CSVDGVEAGAGSYNEQFF

V: TRBV27
J: TRBJ2-1
D: -
DNA: TGTGCCAGCACAGGACACGGTCTCTACAATGAGCAGTTCTTC
CDR3: CASTGHGLYNEQFF

V: TRBV2
J: TRBJ1-4
D: -
DNA: TGTGCCAGCAATCGACAGGAAGATGAAAAACTGTTTTTT
CDR3: CASNRQEDEKLFF

V: TRBV7-2
J: TRBJ2-7
D: -
DNA: TGTGCCAGCAGCAATTACGACAGGAGCTCCTACGAGCAGTACTTC
CDR3: CASSNYDRSSYEQYF

V: TRBV5-1
J: TRBJ2-2
D: TRBD2
DNA: TGCGCCAGCAGCCCGGGACTAGCGGGACCGGCCGGGGAGCTGTTTTTT
CDR3: CASSPGLAGPAGELFF

V: TRBV27
J: TRBJ2-3
D: -
DNA: TGTGCCAGCAGTTGGGCTGGCCCCACAGATACGCAGTATTTT
CDR3: CASSWAGPTDTQYF

V: TRBV29-1
J: TRBJ2-1
D: -
DNA: TGCAGCGTCTTGTTTCCAGCAGGGAATGAGCAGTTCTTC
CDR3: CSVLFPAGNEQFF

V: TRBV5-6
J: TRBJ1-1
D: -
DNA: TGTGCCAGCAGCTTGGTCCCTCGCGGCCCAGAGACTCTTAACACTGAAGCTTTCTTT
CDR3: CASSLVPRGPETLNTEAFF

V: TRBV7-3
J: TRBJ2-2
D: TRBD2
DNA: TGTGCCAGCAGCTTAAAGAGTCGGGGGCTAGCGGGATCGGCCGGGGAGCTGTTTTTT
CDR3: CASSLKSRGLAGSAGELFF

V: TRBV28
J: TRBJ1-6
D: -
DNA: TGTGCCAGCATGGCCAGGCTCCTTAATAATTCACCCCTCCACTTT
CDR3: CASMARLLNNSPLHF

V: TRBV13
J: TRBJ1-1
D: -
DNA: TGTGCCAGCAGCTTAACCCCAGGGAACACTGAAGCTTTCTTT
CDR3: CASSLTPGNTEAFF

V: TRBV9
J: TRBJ2-3
D: TRBD2
DNA: TGTGCCAGCAGCGTAGGTCTTACTAGCGGGAGAGGATTGGTCACAGATACGCAGTATTTT
CDR3: CASSVGLTSGRGLVTDTQYF

V: TRBV4-1
J: TRBJ2-1
D: -
DNA: TGCGCCAGCAGCCAAGATCCGCCGGACAAGTTCTTC
CDR3: CASSQDPPDKFF

V: TRBV3-1/TRBV3-2
J: TRBJ2-5
D: -
DNA: TGTGCCAGCAGCGGCGGGACGTCGACCCAGTACTTC
CDR3: CASSGGTSTQYF

V: TRBV24-1
J: TRBJ2-2
D: TRBD1
DNA: TGTGCCACAAAGGACAGGGATACCGGGGAGCTGTTTTTT
CDR3: CATKDRDTGELFF

V: TRBV27
J: TRBJ1-4
D: -
DNA: TGTGCCAGCAGTTTTCTTAGTAATGAAAAACTGTTTTTT
CDR3: CASSFLSNEKLFF